Listed below are T cell receptor beta chains from one sample, sequenced in a study of OX40 agonist ivuxolimab in advanced cancers. Profiled with immunoSEQ multiplex PCR; TCRdb holds only in-frame clones, not every one. The sample has under 70,000 clones, 70% to 90% seen once; the top ten hold around 2%. The sample here was CD4+ or CD8+ T cells sorted from blood, taken in a trial of the OX40 agonist ivuxolimab. These receptors were taken from an adult with an advanced solid tumor such as melanoma, head and neck, liver or kidney cancer. The CDR3 runs from the conserved cysteine through the conserved F or W. Fields, in order: J gene, D gene, V gene, clone size, CDR3 DNA, CDR3 protein. D genes are given only for firm matches. Rows give clone size only sometimes, using once, few, many, or a class for an expanded clone.

>TRBJ2-1|-|TRBV6-1|-
TGTGCCAGCAGTGAAGTCGGCAGCATTGTGGATGAGCAGTTCTTC
CASSEVGSIVDEQFF
>TRBJ1-1|-|TRBV6-6|-
TGTGCCAGCAGTTACTCGGGGACGGGCACTGAAGCTTTCTTT
CASSYSGTGTEAFF
>TRBJ2-7|-|TRBV28|-
TGTGCCAGCAGTGCCCCTAGCGAGAAAGACGAGCAGTACTTC
CASSAPSEKDEQYF
>TRBJ1-2|-|TRBV5-6|once
TGTGCCAGCAGCTTGGTGTGGGGAGGCTACACCTTC
CASSLVWGGYTF
>TRBJ1-4|-|TRBV28|-
TGTGCCAGCAGGCAGGGAGGCGGCGAAAAACTGTTTTTT
CASRQGGGEKLFF
>TRBJ2-2|TRBD2|TRBV7-2|once
TGTGCCAGCAGCCGGCTTGGGACTAGCCGGGGCGGGGAGCTGTTTTTT
CASSRLGTSRGGELFF
>TRBJ1-5|-|TRBV7-9|-
TGTGCCAGCAGCCCATATGGACAGCCCCAGCATTTT
CASSPYGQPQHF
>TRBJ1-5|TRBD1|TRBV19|-
TGTGCCAGTAATCCTGACAGGGGGCTTGGTCAGCCCCAGCATTTT
CASNPDRGLGQPQHF
>TRBJ2-7|-|TRBV6-5|-
TGTGCCAGCAGCCCGGGGGCGGGGACCGAGCAGTACTTC
CASSPGAGTEQYF
>TRBJ2-1|-|TRBV10-3|-
TGTGCCATCAGTGAGGGGGAGGGACTTAGGACAGACTACAATGAGCAGTTCTTC
CAISEGEGLRTDYNEQFF
>TRBJ1-1|-|TRBV7-9|-
TGTGCCAGCGGGTTCTACAGGGTGACTGACACTGAAGCTTTCTTT
CASGFYRVTDTEAFF
>TRBJ2-3|-|TRBV29-1|once
TGCAGCGCCGGCGGTTCTTACACAGATACGCAGTATTTT
CSAGGSYTDTQYF
>TRBJ2-7|-|TRBV6-1|-
TGTGCCTGCGCCCCGGAGGCAGGTCTCTCCTACGAGCAGTACTTC
CACAPEAGLSYEQYF
>TRBJ1-3|-|TRBV19|-
TGTGCCAGTAGACCCAGGGGCTCTGGAAACACCATATATTTT
CASRPRGSGNTIYF
>TRBJ2-6|-|TRBV4-1|-
TGCGCCAGCAGCCAAGAGGCAAGCTCCGGGGCCAACGTCCTGACTTTC
CASSQEASSGANVLTF
>TRBJ1-2|TRBD1|TRBV28|-
TGTGCCAGCAGTGTCGGACAGGTGGGGTATGGCTACACCTTC
CASSVGQVGYGYTF
>TRBJ2-2|-|TRBV28|-
TGTGCCAGCAGTTTAACCGCGAACACCGGGGAGCTGTTTTTT
CASSLTANTGELFF